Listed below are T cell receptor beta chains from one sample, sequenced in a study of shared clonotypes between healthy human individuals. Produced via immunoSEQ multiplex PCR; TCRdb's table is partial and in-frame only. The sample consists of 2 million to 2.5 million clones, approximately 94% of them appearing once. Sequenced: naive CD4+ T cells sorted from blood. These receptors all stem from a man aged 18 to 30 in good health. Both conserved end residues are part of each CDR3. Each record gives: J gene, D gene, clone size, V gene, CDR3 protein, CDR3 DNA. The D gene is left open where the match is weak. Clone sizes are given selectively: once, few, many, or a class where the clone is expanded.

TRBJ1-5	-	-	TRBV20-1	CSAAYDQPQHF	TGCAGTGCTGCTTATGATCAGCCCCAGCATTTT
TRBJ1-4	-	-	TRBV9	CASSHTRGATNEKLFF	TGTGCCAGCAGCCACACCCGAGGGGCAACTAATGAAAAACTGTTTTTT
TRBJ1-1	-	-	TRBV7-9	CASSLAQDRNTEAFF	TGTGCCAGCAGCTTAGCCCAGGACCGGAACACTGAAGCTTTCTTT
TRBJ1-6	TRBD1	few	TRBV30	CAWSVLTGYNSPLHF	TGTGCCTGGAGTGTCTTGACAGGGTATAATTCACCCCTCCACTTT
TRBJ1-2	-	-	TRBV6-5	CASSYPGTNGYTF	TGTGCCAGCAGTTACCCTGGGACAAACGGCTACACCTTC
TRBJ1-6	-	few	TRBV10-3	CAIRGDGYNSPLHF	TGTGCCATCAGGGGAGACGGCTATAATTCACCCCTCCACTTT
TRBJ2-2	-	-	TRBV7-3	CASRGTGELFF	TGTGCCAGCAGGGGCACTGGGGAGCTGTTTTTT
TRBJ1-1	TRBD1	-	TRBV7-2	CASSLAPGGHTEAFF	TGTGCCAGCAGCTTAGCCCCAGGGGGCCACACTGAAGCTTTCTTT
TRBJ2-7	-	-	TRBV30	CAWSVAGSTYEQYF	TGTGCCTGGAGTGTCGCCGGCAGTACCTACGAGCAGTACTTC
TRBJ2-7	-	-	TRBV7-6	CASSPQASSYEQYF	TGTGCCAGCAGCCCTCAAGCTAGCTCCTACGAGCAGTACTTC
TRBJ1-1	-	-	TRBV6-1	CASSVGWNTEAFF	TGTGCCAGCAGTGTCGGATGGAACACTGAAGCTTTCTTT
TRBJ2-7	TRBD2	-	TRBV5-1	CASSLVGTSGDYEQYF	TGCGCCAGCAGCTTGGTTGGGACTAGCGGAGACTACGAGCAGTACTTC
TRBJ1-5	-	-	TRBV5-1	CASREGVNSNQPQHF	TGCGCCAGCAGGGAAGGGGTCAATAGCAATCAGCCCCAGCATTTT
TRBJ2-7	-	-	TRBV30	CAWSRENYEQYF	TGTGCCTGGAGCCGGGAAAACTACGAGCAGTACTTC
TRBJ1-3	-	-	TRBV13	CASTTYSVGNTIYF	TGTGCCAGCACCACTTACTCGGTGGGAAACACCATATATTTT
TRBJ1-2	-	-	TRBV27	CASSWAGGGYTF	TGTGCCAGCAGTTGGGCCGGGGGCGGCTACACCTTC
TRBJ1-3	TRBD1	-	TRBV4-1	CASSQGDSTRAGNTIYF	TGCGCCAGCAGCCAAGGGGACAGTACAAGAGCTGGAAACACCATATATTTT
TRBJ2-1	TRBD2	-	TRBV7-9	CARQGLGGNEQFF	TGTGCCAGGCAGGGACTAGGAGGCAATGAGCAGTTCTTC
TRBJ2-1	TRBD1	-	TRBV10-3	CAISERTGGVNEQFF	TGTGCCATCAGTGAAAGGACAGGGGGGGTCAATGAGCAGTTCTTC
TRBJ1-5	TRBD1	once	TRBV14	CASSQPRTSDRENQPQHF	TGTGCCAGCAGCCAGCCCAGAACTTCGGACAGGGAAAATCAGCCCCAGCATTTT
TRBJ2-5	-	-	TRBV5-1	CASRTEGFQETQYF	TGCGCCAGCAGAACGGAGGGCTTCCAAGAGACCCAGTACTTC
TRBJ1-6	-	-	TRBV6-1	CASSELSTRDSPLHF	TGTGCCAGCAGTGAGTTAAGCACCCGGGATTCACCCCTCCACTTT
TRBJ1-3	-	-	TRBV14	CASSQEGSGNTIYF	TGTGCCAGCAGCCAAGAAGGGTCTGGAAACACCATATATTTT
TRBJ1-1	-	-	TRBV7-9	CASSPPGVVRTEAFF	TGTGCCAGCAGCCCCCCGGGGGTCGTAAGGACTGAAGCTTTCTTT
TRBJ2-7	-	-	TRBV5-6	CASSLAGLFYEQYF	TGTGCCAGCAGCTTGGCCGGCCTGTTCTACGAGCAGTACTTC
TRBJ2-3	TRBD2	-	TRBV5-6	CASSRGVSGSTDTQYF	TGTGCCAGCAGCCGAGGGGTTAGCGGGAGCACAGATACGCAGTATTTT
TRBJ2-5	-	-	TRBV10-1	CASFKTGGETQYF	TGCGCCAGCTTTAAAACGGGGGGCGAGACCCAGTACTTC
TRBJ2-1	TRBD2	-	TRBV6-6	CASRRGVAGAYNEQFF	TGTGCCAGCAGACGCGGGGTAGCGGGAGCCTACAATGAGCAGTTCTTC
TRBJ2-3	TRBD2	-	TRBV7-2	CASSSTTSGSKADTQYF	TGTGCCAGCAGCTCAACGACTAGCGGGAGTAAGGCAGATACGCAGTATTTT
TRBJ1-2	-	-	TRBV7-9	CASSPSGEPDGYTF	TGTGCCAGCAGCCCATCGGGTGAACCGGATGGCTACACCTTC
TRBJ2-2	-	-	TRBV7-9	CASSSQTGLNTGELFF	TGTGCCAGCAGCTCTCAGACAGGCCTGAACACCGGGGAGCTGTTTTTT
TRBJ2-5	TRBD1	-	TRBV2	CASSTGQGAFETQYF	TGTGCCAGCAGCACGGGACAGGGGGCATTTGAGACCCAGTACTTC
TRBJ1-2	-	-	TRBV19	CASSRKTDYGYTF	TGTGCCAGTAGCAGAAAGACAGACTATGGCTACACCTTC
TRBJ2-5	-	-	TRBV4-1	CASSQEGGKQETQYF	TGCGCCAGCAGCCAAGAGGGGGGCAAACAAGAGACCCAGTACTTC
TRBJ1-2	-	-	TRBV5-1	CASSSPGRTNGYTF	TGCGCCAGCAGCTCCCCGGGACGGACAAATGGCTACACCTTC
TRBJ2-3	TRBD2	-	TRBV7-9	CASSRAGGTDTQYF	TGTGCCAGCAGCCGAGCGGGAGGCACAGATACGCAGTATTTT
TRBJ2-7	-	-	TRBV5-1	CASSLGGISYEQYF	TGCGCCAGCAGCTTGGGGGGGATCTCCTACGAGCAGTACTTC
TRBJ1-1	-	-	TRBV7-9	CASSLGGARGAAEAFF	TGTGCCAGCAGCTTAGGTGGGGCTAGAGGGGCGGCTGAAGCTTTCTTT
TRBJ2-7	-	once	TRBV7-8	CASSAHGEKQEEQYF	TGTGCCAGCAGCGCCCACGGGGAAAAGCAAGAGGAGCAGTACTTC
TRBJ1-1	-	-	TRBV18	CASSPGQYTEAFF	TGTGCCAGCTCACCTGGGCAGTACACTGAAGCTTTCTTT
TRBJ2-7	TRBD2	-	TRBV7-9	CASSSGLAGGPYEQYF	TGTGCCAGCAGCTCGGGACTAGCGGGAGGGCCATACGAGCAGTACTTC
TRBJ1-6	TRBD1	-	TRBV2	CASSPRRNRGPDSPLHF	TGTGCCAGCAGCCCACGTAGAAACAGGGGGCCCGATTCACCCCTCCACTTT
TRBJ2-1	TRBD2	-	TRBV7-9	CASSPQRGGRYEQFF	TGTGCCAGCAGCCCCCAGCGGGGGGGCCGCTATGAGCAGTTCTTC
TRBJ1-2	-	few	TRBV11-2	CASSSYGYGYTF	TGTGCCAGCAGCTCATACGGCTATGGCTACACCTTC
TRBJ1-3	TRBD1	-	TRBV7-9	CASSLARDRVAGNTIYF	TGTGCCAGCAGCTTAGCTCGGGACAGGGTAGCTGGAAACACCATATATTTT
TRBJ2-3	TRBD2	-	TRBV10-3	CAGAGGSADTQYF	TGTGCTGGGGCGGGAGGGTCAGCAGATACGCAGTATTTT
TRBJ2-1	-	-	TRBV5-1	CASSSQPDSNNEQFF	TGCGCCAGCAGCTCTCAGCCGGACTCCAACAATGAGCAGTTCTTC
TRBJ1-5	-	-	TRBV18	CASSPSGDQPQHF	TGTGCCAGCTCACCCTCAGGGGATCAGCCCCAGCATTTT
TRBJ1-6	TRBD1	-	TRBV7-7	CASSHPGQGESNSPLHF	TGTGCTAGCAGCCACCCCGGACAGGGTGAGAGTAATTCACCCCTCCACTTT
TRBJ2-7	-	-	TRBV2	CASSFGGEQYF	TGTGCCAGCAGCTTCGGGGGCGAGCAGTACTTC
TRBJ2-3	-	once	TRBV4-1	CASSQAGGTVRTQYF	TGCGCCAGCAGCCAAGCGGGCGGAACGGTTCGAACGCAGTATTTT
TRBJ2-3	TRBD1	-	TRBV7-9	CASSLGQSPGDTQYF	TGTGCCAGCAGCCTGGGACAGTCCCCCGGCGATACGCAGTATTTT